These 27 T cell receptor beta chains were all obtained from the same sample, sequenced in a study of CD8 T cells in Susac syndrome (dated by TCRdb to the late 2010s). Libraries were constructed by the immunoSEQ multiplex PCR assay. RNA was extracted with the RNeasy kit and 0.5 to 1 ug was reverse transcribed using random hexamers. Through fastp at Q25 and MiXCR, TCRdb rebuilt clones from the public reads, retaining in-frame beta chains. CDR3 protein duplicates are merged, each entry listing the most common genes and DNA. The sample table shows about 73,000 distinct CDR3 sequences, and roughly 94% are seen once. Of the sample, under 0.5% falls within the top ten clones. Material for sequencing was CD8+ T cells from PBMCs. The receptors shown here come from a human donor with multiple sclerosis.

CDR3 amino acids: CASSAGQGDQPQHF. In DNA, the CDR3 is TGTGCCAGCAGCGCGGGACAGGGGGATCAGCCCCAGCATTTT. This chain connects TRBV7-9 to TRBJ1-5, with 11 bases matching TRBD1. Trimming took 5 bases from V and 5 from J; bases not matched to a gene: 2. The CDR3 totals 14 residues. The germline V gene encodes CDR1 SEHNR and CDR2 FQNEAQ (reference sequence).

CDR3 sequence reads: CASNGGSGANVLTF. CDR3 DNA: TGTGCCTCTAATGGGGGGAGTGGGGCCAACGTCCTGACTTTC. The chain recombines TRBV6-5 with TRBJ2-6; D perhaps matches TRBD2 (6 bases). Germline V gives CDR1 MNHEY, CDR2 SVGAGI. V dropped 11 bases and J dropped 3 bases, with 14 bases sitting between them. This CDR3 has 14 amino acids.

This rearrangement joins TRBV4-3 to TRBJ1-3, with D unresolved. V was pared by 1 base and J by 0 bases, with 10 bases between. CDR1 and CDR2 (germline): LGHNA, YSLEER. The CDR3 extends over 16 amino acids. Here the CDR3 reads CASSQGTGLSGNTIYF. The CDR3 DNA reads TGCGCCAGCAGCCAAGGGACCGGACTCTCTGGAAACACCATATATTTT.

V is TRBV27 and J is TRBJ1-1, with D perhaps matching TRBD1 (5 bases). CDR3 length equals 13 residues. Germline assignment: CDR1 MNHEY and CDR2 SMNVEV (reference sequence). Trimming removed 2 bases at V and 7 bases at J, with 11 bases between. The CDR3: CASSLGRVDEAFF. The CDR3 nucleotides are TGTGCCAGCAGTTTAGGCAGGGTAGATGAAGCTTTCTTT.

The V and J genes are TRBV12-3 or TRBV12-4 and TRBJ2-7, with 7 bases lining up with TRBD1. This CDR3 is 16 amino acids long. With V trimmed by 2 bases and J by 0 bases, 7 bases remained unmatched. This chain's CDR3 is CASSLHRGRLSYEQYF. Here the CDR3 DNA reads TGTGCCAGCAGTTTACACAGGGGCCGTCTCTCCTACGAGCAGTACTTC.

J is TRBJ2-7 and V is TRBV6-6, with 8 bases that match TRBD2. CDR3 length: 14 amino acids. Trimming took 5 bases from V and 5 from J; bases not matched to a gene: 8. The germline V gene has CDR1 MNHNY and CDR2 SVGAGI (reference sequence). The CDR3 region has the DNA TGTGCCAGCAGTCCTTACAGCGGGGGCGACGAGCAGTACTTC. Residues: CASSPYSGGDEQYF.

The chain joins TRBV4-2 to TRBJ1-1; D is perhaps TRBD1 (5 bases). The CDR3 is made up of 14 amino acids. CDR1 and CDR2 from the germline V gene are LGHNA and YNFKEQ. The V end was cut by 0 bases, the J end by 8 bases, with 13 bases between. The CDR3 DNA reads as TGTGCCAGCAGCCAAGAGGGGCGGCCAGCAGAAGCTTTCTTT. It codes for CASSQEGRPAEAFF.

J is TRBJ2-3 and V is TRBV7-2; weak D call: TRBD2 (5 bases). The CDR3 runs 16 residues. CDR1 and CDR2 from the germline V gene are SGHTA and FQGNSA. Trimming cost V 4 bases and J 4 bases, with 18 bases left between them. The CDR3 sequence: CASSSPVARVADTQYF. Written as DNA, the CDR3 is TGTGCCAGCAGCTCACCTGTAGCGAGGGTTGCAGATACGCAGTATTTT.

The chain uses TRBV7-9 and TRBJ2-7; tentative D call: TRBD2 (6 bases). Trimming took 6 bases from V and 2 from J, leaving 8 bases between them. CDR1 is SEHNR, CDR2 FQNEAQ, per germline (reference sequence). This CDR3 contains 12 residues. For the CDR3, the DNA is TGTGCCAGCAGGGGGGAGGCCTACGAGCAGTACTTC. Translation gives CASRGEAYEQYF.

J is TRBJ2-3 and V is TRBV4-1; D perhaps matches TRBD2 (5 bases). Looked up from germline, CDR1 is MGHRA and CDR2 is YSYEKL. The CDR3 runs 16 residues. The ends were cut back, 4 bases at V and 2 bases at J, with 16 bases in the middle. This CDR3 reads CASSPTGGGPTDTQYF. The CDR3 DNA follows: TGCGCCAGCAGCCCGACCGGAGGAGGACCCACAGATACGCAGTATTTT.

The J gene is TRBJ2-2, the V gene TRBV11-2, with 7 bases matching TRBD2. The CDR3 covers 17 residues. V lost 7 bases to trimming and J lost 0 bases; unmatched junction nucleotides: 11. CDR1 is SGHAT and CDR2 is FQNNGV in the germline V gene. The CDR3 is CASTFPVAGTNTGELFF. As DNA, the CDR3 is TGTGCCAGCACCTTTCCGGTAGCGGGTACGAACACCGGGGAGCTGTTTTTT.

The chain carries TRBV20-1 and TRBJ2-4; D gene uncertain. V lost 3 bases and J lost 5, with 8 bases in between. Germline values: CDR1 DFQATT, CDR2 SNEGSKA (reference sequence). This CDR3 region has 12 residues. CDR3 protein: CSASLNENIQYF. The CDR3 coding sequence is TGCAGTGCTAGTCTTAACGAAAACATTCAGTACTTC.

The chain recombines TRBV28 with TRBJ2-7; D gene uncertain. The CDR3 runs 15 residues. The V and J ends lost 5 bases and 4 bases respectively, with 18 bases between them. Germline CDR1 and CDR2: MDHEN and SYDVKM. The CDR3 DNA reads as TGTGCCAGCAGTCCAGGCAGATGGGTCGTTTACGAGCAGTACTTC. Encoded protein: CASSPGRWVVYEQYF.

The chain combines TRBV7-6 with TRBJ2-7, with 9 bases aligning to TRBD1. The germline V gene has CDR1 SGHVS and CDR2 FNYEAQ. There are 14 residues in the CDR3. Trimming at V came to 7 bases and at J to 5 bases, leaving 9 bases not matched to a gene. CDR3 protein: CASKEDRGRHEQYF. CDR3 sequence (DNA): TGTGCCAGCAAGGAGGACAGGGGTAGGCACGAGCAGTACTTC. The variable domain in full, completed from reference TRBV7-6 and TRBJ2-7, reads GAGVSQSPRYKVTKRGQDVALRCDPISGHVSLYWYRQALGQGPEFLTYFNYEAQQDKSGLPNDRFSAERPEGSISTLTIQRTEQRDSAMYRCASKEDRGRHEQYFGPGTRLTVT.

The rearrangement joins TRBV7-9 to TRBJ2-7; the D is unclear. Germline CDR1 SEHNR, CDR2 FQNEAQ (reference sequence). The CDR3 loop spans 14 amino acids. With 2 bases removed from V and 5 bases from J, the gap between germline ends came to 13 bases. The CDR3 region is CASSLFMAVDEQYF. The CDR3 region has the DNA TGTGCCAGCAGCTTATTCATGGCCGTAGACGAGCAGTACTTC.

The CDR3 nucleotides are TGCAGCGTTGTCTTCCACGAGCAGTACTTC. It encodes CSVVFHEQYF. The V and J genes are TRBV29-1 and TRBJ2-7, with D unresolved. The CDR3 consists of 10 residues. Trimming took off 4 bases at V and 5 bases at J, with 6 bases between the two ends. Germline CDR1 SQVTM, CDR2 ANQGSEA.

CDR3 amino acids: CASSRTGINNQPQHF. Here the CDR3 DNA reads TGTGCCAGCAGTAGAACAGGGATCAACAATCAGCCCCAGCATTTT. V is TRBV6-2 or TRBV6-3 and J is TRBJ1-5, with D tentatively TRBD1 (6 bases). The germline V and J ends were trimmed by 5 bases and 3 bases, with 14 bases remaining between them. The CDR3 spans 15 residues. Germline values: CDR1 MNHEY, CDR2 SVGEGT.

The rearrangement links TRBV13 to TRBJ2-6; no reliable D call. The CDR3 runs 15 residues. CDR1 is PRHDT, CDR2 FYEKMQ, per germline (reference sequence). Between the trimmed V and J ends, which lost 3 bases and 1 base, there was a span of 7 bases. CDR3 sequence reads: CASSFSTSGANVLTF. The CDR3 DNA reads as TGTGCCAGCAGCTTCTCGACTTCTGGGGCCAACGTCCTGACTTTC. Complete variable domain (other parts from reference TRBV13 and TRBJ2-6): AAGVIQSPRHLIKEKRETATLKCYPIPRHDTVYWYQQGPGQDPQFLISFYEKMQSDKGSIPDRFSAQQFSDYHSELNMSSLELGDSALYFCASSFSTSGANVLTFGAGSRLTVL.

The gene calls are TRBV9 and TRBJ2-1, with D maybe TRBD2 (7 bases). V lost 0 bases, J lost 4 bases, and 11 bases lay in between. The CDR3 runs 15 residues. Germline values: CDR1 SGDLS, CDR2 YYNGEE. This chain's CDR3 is CASSVGGGTYNEQFF. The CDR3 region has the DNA TGTGCCAGCAGCGTAGGGGGGGGCACGTACAATGAGCAGTTCTTC.

The CDR3 region is CASSFRGSSYNEQFF. In DNA, the CDR3 is TGCGCCAGCAGCTTTCGGGGGAGCTCCTACAATGAGCAGTTCTTC. The chain carries TRBV5-1 and TRBJ2-1; D might be TRBD2 (6 bases). The CDR3 extends over 15 amino acids. V lost 2 bases and J lost 0, with 9 bases in between. Germline CDR1 is SGHRS and CDR2 is YFSETQ.

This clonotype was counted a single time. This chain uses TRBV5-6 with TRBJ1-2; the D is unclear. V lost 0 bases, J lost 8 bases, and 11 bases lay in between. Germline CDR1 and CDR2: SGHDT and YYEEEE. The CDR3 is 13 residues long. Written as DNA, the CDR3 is TGTGCCAGCAGCTTGGAAAACAGTTACGGCTACACCTTC. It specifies CASSLENSYGYTF. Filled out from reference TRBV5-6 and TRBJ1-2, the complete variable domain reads DAGVTQSPTHLIKTRGQQVTLRCSPKSGHDTVSWYQQALGQGPQFIFQYYEEEERQRGNFPDRFSGHQFPNYSSELNVNALLLGDSALYLCASSLENSYGYTFGSGTRLTVV.

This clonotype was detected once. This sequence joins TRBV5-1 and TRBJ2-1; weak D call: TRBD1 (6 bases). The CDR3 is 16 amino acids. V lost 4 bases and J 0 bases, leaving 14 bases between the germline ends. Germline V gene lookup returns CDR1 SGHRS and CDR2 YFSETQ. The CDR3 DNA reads TGCGCCAGCAGCGGGGGCTCCCCGAGCTCCTACAATGAGCAGTTCTTC. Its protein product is CASSGGSPSSYNEQFF.

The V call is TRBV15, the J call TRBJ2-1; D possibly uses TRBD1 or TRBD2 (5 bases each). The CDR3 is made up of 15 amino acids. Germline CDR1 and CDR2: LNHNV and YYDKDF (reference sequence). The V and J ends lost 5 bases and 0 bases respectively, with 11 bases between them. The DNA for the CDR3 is TGTGCCACCAGCGCCTGGGACGGCTCCTACAATGAGCAGTTCTTC. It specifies CATSAWDGSYNEQFF.

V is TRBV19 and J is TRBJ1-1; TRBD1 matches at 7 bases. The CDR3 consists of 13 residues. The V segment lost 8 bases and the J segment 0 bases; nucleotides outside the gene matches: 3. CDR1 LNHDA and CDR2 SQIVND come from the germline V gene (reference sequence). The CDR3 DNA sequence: TGTGCCAGTGAGACAGGGATGAACACTGAAGCTTTCTTT. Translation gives CASETGMNTEAFF.

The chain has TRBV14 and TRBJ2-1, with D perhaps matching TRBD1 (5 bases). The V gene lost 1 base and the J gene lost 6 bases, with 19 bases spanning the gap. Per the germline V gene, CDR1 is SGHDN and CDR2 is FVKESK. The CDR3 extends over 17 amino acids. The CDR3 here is CASSQAQGWQGGNEQFF. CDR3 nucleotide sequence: TGTGCCAGCAGCCAAGCCCAGGGCTGGCAGGGCGGCAATGAGCAGTTCTTC.

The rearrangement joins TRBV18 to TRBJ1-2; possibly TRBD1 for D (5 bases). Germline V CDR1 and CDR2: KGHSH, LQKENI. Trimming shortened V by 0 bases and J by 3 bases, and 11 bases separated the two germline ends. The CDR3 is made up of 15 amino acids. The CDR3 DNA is TGTGCCAGCTCACCACCGGGGGTACCTTACTATGGCTACACCTTC. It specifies CASSPPGVPYYGYTF.

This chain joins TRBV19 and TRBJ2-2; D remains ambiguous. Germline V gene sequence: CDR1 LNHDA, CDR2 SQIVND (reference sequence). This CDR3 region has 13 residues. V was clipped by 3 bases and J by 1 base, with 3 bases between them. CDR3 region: CASSMRNTGELFF. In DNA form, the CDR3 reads TGTGCCAGTAGTATGAGGAACACCGGGGAGCTGTTTTTT.